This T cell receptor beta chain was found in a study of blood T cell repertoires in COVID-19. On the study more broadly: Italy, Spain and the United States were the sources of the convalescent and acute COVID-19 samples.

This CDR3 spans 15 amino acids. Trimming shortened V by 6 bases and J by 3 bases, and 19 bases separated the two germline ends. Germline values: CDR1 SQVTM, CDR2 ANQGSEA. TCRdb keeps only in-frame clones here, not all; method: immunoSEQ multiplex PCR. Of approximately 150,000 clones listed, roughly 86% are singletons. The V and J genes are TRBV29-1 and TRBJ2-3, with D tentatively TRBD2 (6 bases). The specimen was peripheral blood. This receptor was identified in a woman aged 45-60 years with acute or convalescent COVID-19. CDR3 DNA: TGCAGCGTCCGGGCCCGCGGGGTAAAAACAGATACGCAGTATTTT. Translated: CSVRARGVKTDTQYF.